The T cell receptor beta chain under discussion was sequenced for a study of T cells after yellow fever vaccination. About the study: Low-cell-number fractions were prepared with SMART-Seq v4 Ultra Low Input. General study results and limits: Abundant bulk-population clonotypes could contaminate the FACS-sorted repertoires. Post-booster reappearance was seen for most primary-vaccination clones (around 96% CD4, 75% to 90% CD8).

For TCR, cDNA came from 5'RACE template switching, which added a universal primer site and UMIs. TCRdb recomputed calls from the 5' RACE reads with MiXCR, one row per CDR3 protein. The table includes approximately 550,000 distinct CDR3 sequences, 13% detected once. Trimming removed 8 bases at V and 6 bases at J, with 17 bases between. CDR1 is MDHEN and CDR2 is SYDVKM in the germline V gene. The CDR3 extends over 14 amino acids. The sample holds a few counts of this clonotype. Its antigen remains unknown. This TCR came from a man younger than 40 who received the YFV17D yellow fever vaccine. This chain joins TRBV28 and TRBJ2-1, with a tentative D call TRBD2 (5 bases). Sample: PBMCs, taken on the day of the yellow fever booster vaccination. In DNA form, the CDR3 reads TGTGCCAGCGGAGGTCGATTAGGGCCCAATGAGCAGTTCTTC. Translated: CASGGRLGPNEQFF.